This T cell receptor (beta chain) originates from a study of T cell responses to AZD1222 COVID-19 vaccine. General study results and limits: Clonal diversity was possibly underestimated; the donors were predominantly white British and more often female.

Deletions cut 6 bases from V and 2 bases from J, with 10 bases between. This CDR3 has 13 amino acids. CDR1 MNHEY and CDR2 SVGAGI come from the germline V gene. Comments on this clone: Its antigen is undetermined.

The protocol was immunoSEQ multiplex PCR, while the TCRdb copy is restricted to in-frame clones and leaves out a portion. Among 90,000 to 95,000 clones listed, roughly nine tenths were seen once. The TCR sequence derives from an adult in good health. The starting material was peripheral blood, obtained on day 0 of AZD1222 vaccination. The V call is TRBV6-5, the J call TRBJ1-1; TRBD1 might be the D (5 bases). DNA of the CDR3: TGTGCCAGCAGAAGACAGCCCAACACTGAAGCTTTCTTT. Amino acid sequence: CASRRQPNTEAFF.